Below, 18 T cell receptor beta chains from the same sample are listed, as sequenced in a study of T cell responses to AZD1222 COVID-19 vaccine. Clones were sequenced by immunoSEQ multiplex PCR, and TCRdb holds only the in-frame ones, with some missing. The table records about 180,000 clones, about 87% of them present only once. The input for sequencing was peripheral blood, taken 28 days after the second dose of the MenACWY control vaccine. These receptors were taken from an adult who received the MenACWY meningococcal vaccine as a control.

The chain links TRBV27 to TRBJ2-3; 9 bases agree with TRBD2. The CDR3 spans 15 residues. J gave up 4 bases and V 6 bases, and 8 bases lay outside the gene matches. The germline gives CDR1 MNHEY, CDR2 SMNVEV (reference sequence). The CDR3 nucleotides read TGTGCCAGCAGCTATTGGGCGGGAGGGCCAGATACGCAGTATTTT. It is translated as CASSYWAGGPDTQYF.

V usage is TRBV28 and J usage is TRBJ1-4, with no clear D. The germline gives CDR1 MDHEN, CDR2 SYDVKM. The CDR3 runs to 15 residues. Deletions cut 2 bases from V and 0 bases from J, with 7 bases between. In DNA form, the CDR3 reads TGTGCCAGCAGTTTAGTGGCAGCAACTAATGAAAAACTGTTTTTT. It encodes CASSLVAATNEKLFF.

The rearrangement uses TRBV5-1 and TRBJ2-2, with a possible D match to TRBD1 (6 bases). The ends were cut back, 1 base at V and 2 bases at J, with 9 bases in the middle. This CDR3 comprises 15 residues. In germline, CDR1 is SGHRS, CDR2 YFSETQ. CDR3 coding DNA: TGCGCCAGCAGCTTGTCAGGGGTAAACACCGGGGAGCTGTTTTTT. Its protein product is CASSLSGVNTGELFF.

The chain uses TRBV28 and TRBJ2-7; D remains unclear. The CDR3 totals 14 residues. Germline V gene data show CDR1 as MDHEN and CDR2 as SYDVKM. The ends were cut back, 6 bases at V and 0 bases at J, with 12 bases in the middle. The CDR3 DNA follows: TGTGCCAGCAGCTCCTTTGGATACTCCTACGAGCAGTACTTC. It yields the protein CASSSFGYSYEQYF.

CDR3 in DNA: TGTGCCAGCAGTTTTTTCACACGAAGAGGTGCGGCTTTCTTT. Residues: CASSFFTRRGAAFF. This chain links TRBV28 with TRBJ1-1; D gene unclear. This CDR3 contains 14 residues. Trimming took 3 bases from V and 11 from J, leaving 19 bases between them. The germline V gene has CDR1 MDHEN and CDR2 SYDVKM.

The V and J genes are TRBV28 and TRBJ1-5, with 8 bases identical to TRBD1. Germline CDR1 and CDR2: MDHEN and SYDVKM. There are 16 residues in the CDR3. The V gene end was trimmed by 3 bases and the J gene end by 2 bases; junction bases not matched to a gene: 6. The CDR3 loop reads CASSFPTGVRNQPQHF. For the CDR3, the DNA is TGTGCCAGCAGTTTCCCGACAGGGGTACGCAATCAGCCCCAGCATTTT.

The chain joins TRBV9 to TRBJ1-1; D perhaps matches TRBD1 (5 bases). V lost 3 bases and J 4 bases, leaving 19 bases between the germline ends. The CDR3 extends over 16 amino acids. CDR1 is SGDLS, CDR2 YYNGEE, per germline. The CDR3 loop reads CASSALGGGFGTEAFF. The CDR3 bases are TGTGCCAGCAGCGCACTGGGGGGGGGATTCGGCACTGAAGCTTTCTTT.

The gene calls are TRBV18 and TRBJ2-1; 10 bases are a match to TRBD1. The CDR3 contains 15 residues. The junction had 5 bases not matched to a gene; V was cut back by 4 bases and J by 5 bases. The germline gives CDR1 KGHSH, CDR2 LQKENI. CDR3 loop: CASSRQGARDNEQFF. The CDR3, as DNA: TGTGCCAGCTCACGACAGGGGGCGCGGGACAATGAGCAGTTCTTC.

This clone was counted once. The chain carries TRBV4-2 and TRBJ2-7; 13 nucleotides align to TRBD2. V dropped 4 bases and J dropped 1; count of bases not matched to a gene: 1. Germline values: CDR1 LGHNA, CDR2 YNFKEQ. The length of the CDR3 is 15 residues. The CDR3: CASSRGLAGSYEQYF. DNA of the CDR3: TGTGCCAGCAGCCGGGGACTAGCGGGATCCTACGAGCAGTACTTC.

This chain joins TRBV7-2 and TRBJ1-6, with 7 bases fitting TRBD1. J was trimmed by 7 bases and V by 5 bases; bases with no gene match: 8. Germline V gives CDR1 SGHTA, CDR2 FQGNSA. This CDR3 contains 15 residues. CDR3 DNA sequence: TGTGCCAGCAGCCAAGAACAGGGGTCAAATTCACCCCTCCACTTT. It is translated as CASSQEQGSNSPLHF.

As to this clone: The junction departs from the called germline gene at one end, perhaps through a read error. This sequence joins TRBV27 and TRBJ2-7, with TRBD2 matching over 11 bases. Germline CDR1 is MNHEY and CDR2 is SMNVEV (reference sequence). The CDR3 runs to 13 residues. In nucleotides, the CDR3 is TGTGCCAGCAGTTTTTCCCCCCGACTAGCGGGGATCTTC. This codes for CASSFSPRLAGIF.

The chain combines TRBV9 with TRBJ2-1; 8 nucleotides agree with TRBD2. Germline CDR1 and CDR2: SGDLS and YYNGEE. Germline trimming cut 0 bases from V and 15 bases from J; bases unmatched to any gene: 11. This CDR3 has 14 amino acids. The CDR3 spells CASSVGSSGDLSFF. The CDR3 nucleotides are TGTGCCAGCAGCGTAGGTAGTAGCGGGGATCTTTCGTTCTTC.

The rearrangement links TRBV9 to TRBJ2-7, with 7 bases identical to TRBD2. Germline CDR1 and CDR2: SGDLS and YYNGEE. Trimming at V came to 0 bases and at J to 5 bases, leaving 8 bases not matched to a gene. The CDR3 contains 15 residues. The CDR3 loop is CASSVGMREPHEQYF. CDR3 nucleotide sequence: TGTGCCAGCAGCGTAGGAATGCGGGAGCCCCACGAGCAGTACTTC.

V and J are TRBV7-9 and TRBJ2-1; D is possibly TRBD1 (6 bases). V lost 8 bases, J lost 11 bases, and 19 bases lay in between. Germline V gene lookup returns CDR1 SEHNR and CDR2 FQNEAQ (reference sequence). CDR3 length equals 13 residues. The CDR3 region has the DNA TGTGCCAGCCGAACCCAATCGCAGGGGAAGCAGTTCTTC. Translated, it gives CASRTQSQGKQFF.

V usage is TRBV3-1 (or the pseudogene TRBV3-2) and J usage is TRBJ1-2; 10 positions match TRBD1. J lost 7 bases, V lost 3 bases, and 5 bases had no gene match. Germline CDR1 and CDR2: LGHDT and YNNKEL (reference sequence). This CDR3 comprises 14 residues. This CDR3 reads CASSHPGTGVGYTF. The CDR3 bases are TGTGCCAGCAGCCACCCCGGGACAGGGGTTGGCTACACCTTC.

This clone was seen more than once but under ten times. The chain uses TRBV4-3 and TRBJ2-1, with D possibly being TRBD1 (6 bases). The CDR3 spans 15 residues. Germline V gene data show CDR1 as LGHNA and CDR2 as YSLEER. The germline V and J ends were trimmed by 1 base and 3 bases, with 10 bases remaining between them. As DNA, the CDR3 is TGCGCCAGCAGCCAAGGGGGACATATCTACAATGAGCAGTTCTTC. Translating it yields CASSQGGHIYNEQFF.

This chain connects TRBV5-5 to TRBJ2-7, with D perhaps assigned TRBD1 or TRBD2 (5 bases each). V was pared by 2 bases and J by 3 bases, with 18 bases between. CDR3 length equals 16 residues. The germline gives CDR1 SGHKS, CDR2 YYEKEE (reference sequence). CDR3 in amino acids: CASSFQASWGIYEQYF. The DNA of the CDR3 is TGTGCCAGCAGCTTCCAAGCGTCTTGGGGGATCTACGAGCAGTACTTC.

This chain joins TRBV2 and TRBJ1-2; 7 nucleotides align to TRBD1. CDR3 length equals 15 residues. The V gene end was trimmed by 8 bases and the J gene end by 0 bases; junction bases not matched to a gene: 9. The V gene's germline CDR1 is SNHLY and CDR2 FYNNEI. The CDR3 here is CASREGAPTNYGYTF. DNA of the CDR3: TGTGCCAGCCGGGAGGGGGCGCCTACTAACTATGGCTACACCTTC.